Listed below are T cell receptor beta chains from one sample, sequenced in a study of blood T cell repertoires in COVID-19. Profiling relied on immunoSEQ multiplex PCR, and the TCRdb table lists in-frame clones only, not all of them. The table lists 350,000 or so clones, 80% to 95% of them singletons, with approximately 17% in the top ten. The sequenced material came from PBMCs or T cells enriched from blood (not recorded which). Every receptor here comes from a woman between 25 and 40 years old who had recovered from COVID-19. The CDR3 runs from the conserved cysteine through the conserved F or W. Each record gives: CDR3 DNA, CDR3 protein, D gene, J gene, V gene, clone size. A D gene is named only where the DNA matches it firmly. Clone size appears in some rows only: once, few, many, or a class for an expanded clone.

cdr3_nt: TGTGCCACAGAAAGCGGGAGAATTTACAATGAGCAGTTCTTC
cdr3_aa: CATESGRIYNEQFF
d_call: TRBD2
j_call: TRBJ2-1
v_call: TRBV24-1
clone_size: -

cdr3_nt: TGTGCCAGCAGCACAAGAAACATTCAGTACTTC
cdr3_aa: CASSTRNIQYF
d_call: -
j_call: TRBJ2-4
v_call: TRBV28
clone_size: -

cdr3_nt: TGTGCCAGCAGCTTAGATTCGGGGGGCGCCGGGGAGCTGTTTTTT
cdr3_aa: CASSLDSGGAGELFF
d_call: -
j_call: TRBJ2-2
v_call: TRBV11-2
clone_size: -

cdr3_nt: TGCGCCAGCACCCAGGACGGGACAACCAATCAGCCCCAGCATTTT
cdr3_aa: CASTQDGTTNQPQHF
d_call: -
j_call: TRBJ1-5
v_call: TRBV5-1
clone_size: -

cdr3_nt: TGTGCCAGTAGTATGGGCCAGACGTATGGCTACACCTTC
cdr3_aa: CASSMGQTYGYTF
d_call: -
j_call: TRBJ1-2
v_call: TRBV19
clone_size: -

cdr3_nt: TGTGCCAGCAGGCGTGAGGGACAGGGAACGTACGAGCAGTACTTC
cdr3_aa: CASRREGQGTYEQYF
d_call: TRBD1
j_call: TRBJ2-7
v_call: TRBV5-5
clone_size: -

cdr3_nt: TGTGCCAGCGCCTCCCGCGGGAGATTCAATGAGCAGTTCTTC
cdr3_aa: CASASRGRFNEQFF
d_call: TRBD2
j_call: TRBJ2-1
v_call: TRBV27
clone_size: -

cdr3_nt: TGTGCCACCAGTGGTGCTAGTGAGGAGACCCAGTACTTC
cdr3_aa: CATSGASEETQYF
d_call: -
j_call: TRBJ2-5
v_call: TRBV24-1
clone_size: -

cdr3_nt: TGTGCCAGCAGCCCTGACAGAACCTATGGCTACACCTTC
cdr3_aa: CASSPDRTYGYTF
d_call: -
j_call: TRBJ1-2
v_call: TRBV7-8
clone_size: -

cdr3_nt: TGCGCCAGCAGCTTGGACAACCGGGACAGGTTCTCGGAGACCCAGTACTTC
cdr3_aa: CASSLDNRDRFSETQYF
d_call: TRBD1
j_call: TRBJ2-5
v_call: TRBV5-1
clone_size: -

cdr3_nt: TGTGCCAGCAGTCTAGAAGACAGAGGCGGGAGGGCCAATGAGCAGTTCTTC
cdr3_aa: CASSLEDRGGRANEQFF
d_call: TRBD2
j_call: TRBJ2-1
v_call: TRBV27
clone_size: -

cdr3_nt: TGTGCCAGCAGCCAATCCCGGAACACTGAAGCTTTCTTT
cdr3_aa: CASSQSRNTEAFF
d_call: -
j_call: TRBJ1-1
v_call: TRBV16
clone_size: few

cdr3_nt: TGTGCCAGCAGTCCCCTCGGCGGGGAGCTGTTTTTT
cdr3_aa: CASSPLGGELFF
d_call: -
j_call: TRBJ2-2
v_call: TRBV27
clone_size: -

cdr3_nt: TGTGCCAGCTCACCATCGGGGACTGGAAACACCATATATTTT
cdr3_aa: CASSPSGTGNTIYF
d_call: -
j_call: TRBJ1-3
v_call: TRBV18
clone_size: -

cdr3_nt: TGCGCCAGCAGCCCCGAGGGGGGGACTAGCGGGCCCTACAATGAGCAGTTCTTC
cdr3_aa: CASSPEGGTSGPYNEQFF
d_call: TRBD2
j_call: TRBJ2-1
v_call: TRBV5-1
clone_size: -

cdr3_nt: TGTGCCAGCATGGGCGGGGTAACAAGCAATCAGCCCCAGCATTTT
cdr3_aa: CASMGGVTSNQPQHF
d_call: -
j_call: TRBJ1-5
v_call: TRBV19
clone_size: -

cdr3_nt: TGTGCCAGCGGACCCCCTGCACAGGTTGAGCAGTACTTC
cdr3_aa: CASGPPAQVEQYF
d_call: -
j_call: TRBJ2-7
v_call: TRBV27
clone_size: -

cdr3_nt: TGTGCCAGCAGCTGGACGCCGGGACAGGGTTCCACTGAAGCTTTCTTT
cdr3_aa: CASSWTPGQGSTEAFF
d_call: TRBD1
j_call: TRBJ1-1
v_call: TRBV28
clone_size: -

cdr3_nt: TGTGCCAGCAGTTTAGTGACAGGGTTAACGAACACTGAAGCTTTCTTT
cdr3_aa: CASSLVTGLTNTEAFF
d_call: TRBD1
j_call: TRBJ1-1
v_call: TRBV28
clone_size: -

cdr3_nt: TGTGCCACCAGTCCGCGGGTGACTTTGAACACCGGGGAGCTGTTTTTT
cdr3_aa: CATSPRVTLNTGELFF
d_call: -
j_call: TRBJ2-2
v_call: TRBV15
clone_size: -

cdr3_nt: TGTGCCAGCAGCTTGGCTAGAGCTTCCACTTACTATGGCTACACCTTC
cdr3_aa: CASSLARASTYYGYTF
d_call: -
j_call: TRBJ1-2
v_call: TRBV5-4
clone_size: once

cdr3_nt: TGTGCCAGCAGCTCAGGGACTAGCGCCTCGTCCTACGAGCAGTACTTC
cdr3_aa: CASSSGTSASSYEQYF
d_call: TRBD2
j_call: TRBJ2-7
v_call: TRBV7-9
clone_size: -

cdr3_nt: TGTGCCAGCAGCTTGGAGGGCAGGGGTTCCTCTGGGGCCAACGTCCTGACTTTC
cdr3_aa: CASSLEGRGSSGANVLTF
d_call: -
j_call: TRBJ2-6
v_call: TRBV5-4
clone_size: -

cdr3_nt: TGTGCCAGCAGCCAAGAGGAGGCGGGGGCGGCCGGGGAGCTGTTTTTT
cdr3_aa: CASSQEEAGAAGELFF
d_call: -
j_call: TRBJ2-2
v_call: TRBV4-2
clone_size: -

cdr3_nt: TGTGCCATCAGCACAGGGACCCAGCCGCTTTTGGATACGCAGTATTTT
cdr3_aa: CAISTGTQPLLDTQYF
d_call: -
j_call: TRBJ2-3
v_call: TRBV10-3
clone_size: -

cdr3_nt: TGTGCCAGCAGCCTCTTCCCGGCTCTAGCGGGGGGGCAAGAGACCCAGTACTTC
cdr3_aa: CASSLFPALAGGQETQYF
d_call: TRBD2
j_call: TRBJ2-5
v_call: TRBV7-2
clone_size: -

cdr3_nt: TGTGCCATCAAACCGGGATCCGGCAATGAAAAACTGTTTTTT
cdr3_aa: CAIKPGSGNEKLFF
d_call: -
j_call: TRBJ1-4
v_call: TRBV10-3
clone_size: -

cdr3_nt: TGTGCCAGCAGCGCGAAACTCGGGACTGAAGCTTTCTTT
cdr3_aa: CASSAKLGTEAFF
d_call: -
j_call: TRBJ1-1
v_call: TRBV7-9
clone_size: -

cdr3_nt: TGTGCCAGCAGCCCGGACAGGGCTTGGGGAAGCTCCTATAATTCACCCCTCCACTTT
cdr3_aa: CASSPDRAWGSSYNSPLHF
d_call: TRBD1
j_call: TRBJ1-6
v_call: TRBV7-2
clone_size: -

cdr3_nt: TGTGCCAGCTCACCATTTGCCGGGAGGGCTGACAATGAGCAGTTCTTC
cdr3_aa: CASSPFAGRADNEQFF
d_call: TRBD2
j_call: TRBJ2-1
v_call: TRBV18
clone_size: -

cdr3_nt: TGCAGTGCTAGTGGAGCCGGGACAGGGATTATGGACATTCAGTACTTC
cdr3_aa: CSASGAGTGIMDIQYF
d_call: TRBD1
j_call: TRBJ2-4
v_call: TRBV20-1
clone_size: -

cdr3_nt: TGTGCCAGCAGACGAGACAGGACGAACACTGAAGCTTTCTTT
cdr3_aa: CASRRDRTNTEAFF
d_call: -
j_call: TRBJ1-1
v_call: TRBV7-2
clone_size: -

cdr3_nt: TGTGCCAGCAGCCCCGAACCGGGGGATGAAAAACTGTTTTTT
cdr3_aa: CASSPEPGDEKLFF
d_call: -
j_call: TRBJ1-4
v_call: TRBV4-2
clone_size: -

cdr3_nt: TGTGCCAGCAGCGTAGGGACTAGCGGGAGTTTACTCTACGAGCAGTACTTC
cdr3_aa: CASSVGTSGSLLYEQYF
d_call: TRBD2
j_call: TRBJ2-7
v_call: TRBV9
clone_size: -

cdr3_nt: TGTGCCAGCAACGCCCTGGCTAGCGGGAGTAACGAGCAGTTCTTC
cdr3_aa: CASNALASGSNEQFF
d_call: TRBD2
j_call: TRBJ2-1
v_call: TRBV7-6
clone_size: few

cdr3_nt: TGTGCCATCAGGGCCTCAGGACTAGCGGGGTACGAGCAGTACTTC
cdr3_aa: CAIRASGLAGYEQYF
d_call: TRBD2
j_call: TRBJ2-7
v_call: TRBV10-3
clone_size: -

cdr3_nt: TGTGCCAGCATGGGGACAGGTCCTTCACCCCTCCACTTT
cdr3_aa: CASMGTGPSPLHF
d_call: TRBD1
j_call: TRBJ1-6
v_call: TRBV2
clone_size: -

cdr3_nt: TGTGCCAGCAGCCAATGGCAGCCTCCTAATCGGGACTCTGGAAACACCATATATTTT
cdr3_aa: CASSQWQPPNRDSGNTIYF
d_call: -
j_call: TRBJ1-3
v_call: TRBV3-1/TRBV3-2
clone_size: -

cdr3_nt: TGTGCCACCAGCAGGAGCGGACAGGGGGCTCAGCCCCAGCATTTT
cdr3_aa: CATSRSGQGAQPQHF
d_call: TRBD1
j_call: TRBJ1-5
v_call: TRBV15
clone_size: -

cdr3_nt: TGTGCCAGCAGCTTGGGACTCCCCGGGGATGGCTACACCTTC
cdr3_aa: CASSLGLPGDGYTF
d_call: -
j_call: TRBJ1-2
v_call: TRBV5-4
clone_size: -

cdr3_nt: TGTGCCAGCAGCTTAGATGGGGCTGGCTACACCTTC
cdr3_aa: CASSLDGAGYTF
d_call: -
j_call: TRBJ1-2
v_call: TRBV11-2
clone_size: -

cdr3_nt: TGTGCCAGCAGACTAGAGGTTCTGGGTGAGCAGTTCTTC
cdr3_aa: CASRLEVLGEQFF
d_call: -
j_call: TRBJ2-1
v_call: TRBV2
clone_size: once

cdr3_nt: TGTGCCAGCAGCCAAGCTTCAGGGCCCAATTCCTACAATGAGCAGTTCTTC
cdr3_aa: CASSQASGPNSYNEQFF
d_call: -
j_call: TRBJ2-1
v_call: TRBV4-2
clone_size: -

cdr3_nt: TGTGCCAGCAGTTTATCCGCGCTCGGACAGGAGTATGGCTACACCTTC
cdr3_aa: CASSLSALGQEYGYTF
d_call: TRBD1
j_call: TRBJ1-2
v_call: TRBV28
clone_size: once

cdr3_nt: TGTGCCAGCAGCTTGGGAAGCCGTAGGGGTGAAAAACTGTTTTTT
cdr3_aa: CASSLGSRRGEKLFF
d_call: -
j_call: TRBJ1-4
v_call: TRBV5-4
clone_size: -

cdr3_nt: TGCGCCAGCAGCCAAAGACGAGGACTAGCCAGCCACGAGCAGTACTTC
cdr3_aa: CASSQRRGLASHEQYF
d_call: TRBD2
j_call: TRBJ2-7
v_call: TRBV4-1
clone_size: -

cdr3_nt: TGTGCCACCAACCGACTAGCGGGGTCCTACAATGAGCAGTTCTTC
cdr3_aa: CATNRLAGSYNEQFF
d_call: TRBD2
j_call: TRBJ2-1
v_call: TRBV19
clone_size: -

cdr3_nt: TGCGCCAGCTCCCCGGGGGTGACGAACACTGAAGCTTTCTTT
cdr3_aa: CASSPGVTNTEAFF
d_call: -
j_call: TRBJ1-1
v_call: TRBV5-1
clone_size: -

cdr3_nt: TGTGCCTGGAGTGTCCCCCCCAGGGCGAACACTGAAGCTTTCTTT
cdr3_aa: CAWSVPPRANTEAFF
d_call: -
j_call: TRBJ1-1
v_call: TRBV30
clone_size: -

cdr3_nt: TGTGCCAGCAGCTTAGGGGGGACTAGCGGAACCTACAATGAGCAGTTCTTC
cdr3_aa: CASSLGGTSGTYNEQFF
d_call: TRBD2
j_call: TRBJ2-1
v_call: TRBV11-3
clone_size: once

cdr3_nt: TGTGCCAGCAGGTCTTCCTTAGGGGGCCTTGTCTATGGCTACACCTTC
cdr3_aa: CASRSSLGGLVYGYTF
d_call: TRBD1
j_call: TRBJ1-2
v_call: TRBV2
clone_size: -

cdr3_nt: TGTGCCAGCAGCCACAGACTAGATTACAATGAGCAGTTCTTC
cdr3_aa: CASSHRLDYNEQFF
d_call: -
j_call: TRBJ2-1
v_call: TRBV3-1/TRBV3-2
clone_size: -

cdr3_nt: TGTGCCAGCAGCCAAGATCTCAATCAGCCCCAGCATTTT
cdr3_aa: CASSQDLNQPQHF
d_call: -
j_call: TRBJ1-5
v_call: TRBV4-2
clone_size: -

cdr3_nt: TGTGCCAGAAGCTTGGGACTAGTAAATGAGCAGTTCTTC
cdr3_aa: CARSLGLVNEQFF
d_call: -
j_call: TRBJ2-1
v_call: TRBV7-5
clone_size: -

cdr3_nt: TGTGCCAGCAGCTTCCGGGTAGACGACCCCTACGAGCAGTACTTC
cdr3_aa: CASSFRVDDPYEQYF
d_call: -
j_call: TRBJ2-7
v_call: TRBV11-2
clone_size: -

cdr3_nt: TGTGCCAGCAGTTTCGCCAGGGGCCTACACAATGAGCAGTTCTTC
cdr3_aa: CASSFARGLHNEQFF
d_call: -
j_call: TRBJ2-1
v_call: TRBV27
clone_size: -

cdr3_nt: TGTGCCAGCAGCCCAGAGGCATCTGCTAACTATGGCTACACCTTC
cdr3_aa: CASSPEASANYGYTF
d_call: -
j_call: TRBJ1-2
v_call: TRBV7-2
clone_size: -